Reported below is one T cell receptor beta chain. Its antigen is unknown. These data belong to a study of monozygotic twins with inflammatory bowel disease. Germline lookup yields CDR1 MDHEN and CDR2 SYDVKM. The CDR3 extends over 15 amino acids. Points from the study as a whole: Healthy co-twins, by inverse Simpson, had higher TCRbeta diversity than their siblings with IBD. Telling apart the different T cell subtypes was not possible. Compared with healthy twins, IBD patients shared fewer clonotypes with others, especially with disease activity.

Per sample, reverse transcription was split into eight reactions. TCRdb reprocessed the 5' RACE reads and keeps a single row for each CDR3 protein, giving no DNA. The clone table shows around 370,000 distinct CDR3 sequences, with the ten largest holding 2% to 3%. The sample consisted of blood. The genes are TRBV28 and TRBJ2-5; TCRdb's D gene call, TRBD1, goes unchecked for lack of DNA. This clonotype originated in a human donor with ulcerative colitis or Crohn's disease, or a healthy co-twin of an affected twin (not recorded which). The CDR3 loop reads CASSFPQAVQETQYF.